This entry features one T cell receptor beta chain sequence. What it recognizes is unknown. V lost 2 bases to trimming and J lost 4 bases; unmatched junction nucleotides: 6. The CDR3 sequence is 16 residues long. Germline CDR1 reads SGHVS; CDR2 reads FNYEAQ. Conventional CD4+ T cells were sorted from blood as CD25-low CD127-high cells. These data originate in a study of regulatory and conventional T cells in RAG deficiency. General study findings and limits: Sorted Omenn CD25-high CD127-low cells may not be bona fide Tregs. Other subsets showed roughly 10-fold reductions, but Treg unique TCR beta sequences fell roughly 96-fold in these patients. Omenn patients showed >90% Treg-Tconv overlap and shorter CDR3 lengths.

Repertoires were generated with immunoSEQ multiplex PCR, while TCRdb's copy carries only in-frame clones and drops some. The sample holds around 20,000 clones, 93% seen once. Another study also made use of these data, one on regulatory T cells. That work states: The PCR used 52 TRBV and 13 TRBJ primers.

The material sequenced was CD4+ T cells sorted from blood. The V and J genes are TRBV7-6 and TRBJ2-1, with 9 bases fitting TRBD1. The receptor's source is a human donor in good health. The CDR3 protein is CASSLRDRDFYNEQFF. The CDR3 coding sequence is TGTGCCAGCAGCTTACGGGACAGGGACTTTTACAATGAGCAGTTCTTC.